This T cell receptor beta chain was obtained from a study of lymphopenia after photon versus proton radiotherapy. Findings of the study overall: Relative stability marked proton patients; photon patients lost diversity and naive cells. After the lymphocyte nadir, photon-treated repertoires showed oligoclonal expansion, especially of CD8+ Temra cells. Post-nadir TCR diversity decline inversely tracked overall survival among those who died. Better survival with proton therapy was suggested as possible, not demonstrated.

Libraries were prepared by immunoSEQ multiplex PCR; TCRdb keeps only in-frame clonotypes and omits some of them. The sample lists roughly 30,000 clones, roughly 94% seen once, with less than 0.75% in the top ten. As concerns this clone: Its target is not known.

The V gene's germline CDR1 is KGHSH and CDR2 LQKENI. Trimming took 0 bases from V and 8 from J, leaving 10 bases between them. The CDR3 is made up of 13 amino acids. The chain has TRBV18 and TRBJ1-2; D possibly corresponds to TRBD1 (5 bases). This clonotype was obtained from a woman aged 50 to 60 with cholangiocarcinoma. The sample consisted of peripheral blood, taken from a patient treated with photon-based radiotherapy. The CDR3 region has the DNA TGTGCCAGCTCACCACCGCAGGGATGGGGCTACACCTTC. Its protein product is CASSPPQGWGYTF.